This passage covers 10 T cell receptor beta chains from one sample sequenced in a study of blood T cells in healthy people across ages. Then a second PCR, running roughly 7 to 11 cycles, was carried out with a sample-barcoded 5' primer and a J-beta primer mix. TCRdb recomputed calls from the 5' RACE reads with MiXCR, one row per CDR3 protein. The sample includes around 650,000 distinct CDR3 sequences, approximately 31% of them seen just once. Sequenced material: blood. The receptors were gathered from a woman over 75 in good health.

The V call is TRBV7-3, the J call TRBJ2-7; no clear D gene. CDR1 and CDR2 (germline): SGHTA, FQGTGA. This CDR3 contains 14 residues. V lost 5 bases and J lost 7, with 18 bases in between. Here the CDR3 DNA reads TGTGCCAGCAGCCTTGGGTCACGCTACAATGAGCAGTACTTC. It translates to CASSLGSRYNEQYF.

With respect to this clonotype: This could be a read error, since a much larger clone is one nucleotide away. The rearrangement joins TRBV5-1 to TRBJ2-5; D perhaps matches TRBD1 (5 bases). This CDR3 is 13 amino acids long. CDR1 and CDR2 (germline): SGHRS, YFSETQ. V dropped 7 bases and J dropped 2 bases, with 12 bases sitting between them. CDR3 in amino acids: CASGADSQETQYF. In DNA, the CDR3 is TGCGCCAGCGGCGCTGACAGTCAAGAGACCCAGTACTTC. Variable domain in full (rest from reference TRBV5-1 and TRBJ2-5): KAGVTQTPRYLIKTRGQQVTLSCSPISGHRSVSWYQQTPGQGLQFLFEYFSETQRNKGNFPGRFSGRQFSNSRSEMNVSTLELGDSALYLCASGADSQETQYFGPGTRLLVL.

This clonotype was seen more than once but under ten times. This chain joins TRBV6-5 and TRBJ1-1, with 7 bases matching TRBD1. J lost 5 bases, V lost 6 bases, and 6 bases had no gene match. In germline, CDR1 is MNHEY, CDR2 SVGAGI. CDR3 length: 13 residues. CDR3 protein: CASRWTGRTEAFF. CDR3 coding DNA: TGTGCCAGCAGGTGGACAGGAAGGACTGAAGCTTTCTTT.

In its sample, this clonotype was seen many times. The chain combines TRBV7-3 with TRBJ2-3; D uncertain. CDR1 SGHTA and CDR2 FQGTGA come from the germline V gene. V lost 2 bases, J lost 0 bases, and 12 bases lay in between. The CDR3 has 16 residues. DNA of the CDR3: TGTGCCAGCAGCTTAGGGGAACACCTAAGCACAGATACGCAGTATTTT. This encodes CASSLGEHLSTDTQYF.

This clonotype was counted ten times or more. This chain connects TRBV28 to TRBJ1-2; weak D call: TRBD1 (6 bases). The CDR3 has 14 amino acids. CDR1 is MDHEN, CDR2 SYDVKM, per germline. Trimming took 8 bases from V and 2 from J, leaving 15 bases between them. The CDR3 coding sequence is TGTGCCAGCCGGGAGGGGGGAACGAACTATGGCTACACCTTC. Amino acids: CASREGGTNYGYTF.

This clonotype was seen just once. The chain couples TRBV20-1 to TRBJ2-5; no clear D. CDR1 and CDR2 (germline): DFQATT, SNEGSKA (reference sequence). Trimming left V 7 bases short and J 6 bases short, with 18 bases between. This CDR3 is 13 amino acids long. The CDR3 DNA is TGCAGTGGGATCTCGCTGTTTACGAAGACCCAGTACTTC. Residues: CSGISLFTKTQYF.

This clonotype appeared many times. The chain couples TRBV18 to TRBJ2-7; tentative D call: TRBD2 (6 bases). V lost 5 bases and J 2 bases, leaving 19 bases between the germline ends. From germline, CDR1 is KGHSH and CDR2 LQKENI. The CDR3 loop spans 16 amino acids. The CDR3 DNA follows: TGTGCCAGCTCATCCCCCCGGGAGAGGAACCCCTACGAGCAGTACTTC. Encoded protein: CASSSPRERNPYEQYF.

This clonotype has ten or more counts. CDR3 residues: CSARDPRGGRTDTQYF. The CDR3 bases are TGCAGTGCTAGAGATCCTCGGGGGGGCCGAACAGATACGCAGTATTTT. The chain joins TRBV20-1 to TRBJ2-3, with TRBD2 matching over 8 bases. There are 16 residues in the CDR3. The J segment lost 3 bases and the V segment lost 0 bases, leaving 8 bases of the junction unmatched. In germline, CDR1 is DFQATT, CDR2 SNEGSKA (reference sequence).

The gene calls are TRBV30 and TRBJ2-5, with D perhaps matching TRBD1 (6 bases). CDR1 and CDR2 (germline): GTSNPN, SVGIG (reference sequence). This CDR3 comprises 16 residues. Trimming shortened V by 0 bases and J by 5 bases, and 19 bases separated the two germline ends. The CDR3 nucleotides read TGTGCCTGGAGTGTACCCCCACAGGGTGTGGGCGAGACCCAGTACTTC. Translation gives CAWSVPPQGVGETQYF.

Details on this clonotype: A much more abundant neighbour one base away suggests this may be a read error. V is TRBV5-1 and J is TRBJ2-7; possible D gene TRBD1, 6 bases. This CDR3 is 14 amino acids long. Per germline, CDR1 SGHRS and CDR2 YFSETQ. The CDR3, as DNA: TGCGCCGGCAGCTTGTGGACAGAGACCTACGAGCAGTACTTC. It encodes CAGSLWTETYEQYF.